This T cell receptor beta chain was captured in a study of regulatory T cells in long-lasting Graves disease. Findings and caveats of the study: When disease was persistent, TRBV28, TRBJ1-2 and TRBJ2-5 were the favored segments.

To note about this clonotype: Its specificity is unknown.

Building of the TCR beta libraries involved iRepertoire HTBI primers and Arm-PCR of CDR3 regions. TCRdb itself ran the multiplex PCR reads through MiXCR, one entry per CDR3 protein. The sample includes approximately 400,000 distinct CDR3 sequences, less than 20% of them seen just once. CDR1 is GTSNPN and CDR2 is SVGIG in the germline V gene (reference sequence). V dropped 0 bases and J dropped 12 bases, with 15 bases sitting between them. This CDR3 is built from 13 residues. Time point: newly diagnosed GD, antithyroid drugs for less than 3 months. PBMC RNA served as the TCR library source. It was by American Thyroid Association guidelines that Graves' disease was diagnosed. Recruitment took place at an endocrinology department in Xi'an, China. With EDTA tubes as the receptacles, about 9 milliliters of peripheral blood were drawn.

Material: peripheral blood mononuclear cells (PBMCs), obtained at new diagnosis, from a patient treated with antithyroid drugs. This clonotype was sampled from a female donor with Graves disease. The rearrangement uses TRBV30 and TRBJ2-1, with a tentative D call TRBD1 (6 bases). DNA of the CDR3: TGTGCCTGGAGTGTAGGGGGTGAGGCAGGGCAGTTCTTC. This sequence encodes CAWSVGGEAGQFF.